The entry below gives a single T cell receptor beta chain sequence along with its context. The sample is drawn from a study of technical replicates of blood from a few donors. Profiling relied on immunoSEQ multiplex PCR, and the TCRdb table lists in-frame clones only, not all of them. The sample has fewer than 95,000 clones; roughly nine tenths are singletons. Sequenced input: T cells isolated from PBMCs. The receptor was isolated from a human donor in good health.

In nucleotides, the CDR3 is TGTGCCAGCAGCTTCGGGTCAGTCGGGGAAGGAAAACTGTTTTTT. Translated, it gives CASSFGSVGEGKLFF. J is TRBJ1-4 and V is TRBV7-9; D is unresolved. Trimming took off 3 bases at V and 10 bases at J, with 18 bases between the two ends. The CDR3 runs 15 residues. Germline loops: CDR1 SEHNR, CDR2 FQNEAQ (reference sequence).